A single T cell receptor (beta chain) is shown here with its context. Its antigen is unknown. Germline V lookup: CDR1 SEHNR, CDR2 FQNEAQ (reference sequence). V trimming: 5 bases; J trimming: 3 bases; junction bases outside the gene matches: 10. This CDR3 contains 15 residues. This specimen belongs to a study of T cells in Graves' hyperthyroidism and ophthalmopathy. Regarding the study as a whole: Appearing also in blood were most of the thyroid clonotypes expanded above 0.001.

It was RNA transcripts that yielded the amplified TCR beta CDR3 regions. The TCR CDR3 was amplified in a first-round RT-PCR using the HTBI primer set. TCRdb passed the multiplex PCR reads through MiXCR, listing each CDR3 protein once. The data contain about 360,000 distinct CDR3 sequences, roughly 25% of them singletons. Graves' hyperthyroidism was deemed stable given no ophthalmopathy progression within 18 months. Hyperthyroidism in the patients, aged 18 to 65, was newly diagnosed and under 2 months in duration. This sequence joins TRBV7-9 and TRBJ2-7; TRBD1 agrees at 7 bases. Sequencing was done on a sample of blood. This clonotype was sampled from a man aged 50 or older with Graves' hyperthyroidism. The CDR3 DNA is TGTGCCAGCAGCCCAACACAGGGGTTGTTCTACGAGCAGTACTTC. Encoded protein: CASSPTQGLFYEQYF.